This T cell receptor (beta chain) emerged from a study of cytomegalovirus exposure and HLA in healthy donors. The overall study: Ancestry clustering placed 81% of over 300 genotyped donors in the Caucasian-associated cluster.

General study findings and limits: Sequencing probably produced one cluster of sequence variants that were highly shared.

Sampled while nominally healthy, donors likely had unrecorded immune exposures. The CDR3 has 14 amino acids. Germline assignment: CDR1 MGHDK and CDR2 SYGVNS. V shed 4 bases and J shed 7 bases, with 16 bases lying between them. In the case of this clone: The antigen is undetermined.

With 60 Vbeta and 13 Jbeta primers, the PCR was carried out. Measured with immunoSEQ multiplex PCR; TCRdb has only the in-frame clones, and not every one. The table shows 140,000 to 150,000 clones, with 60% to 80% occurring only once. The genes are TRBV25-1 and TRBJ2-5; D possibly corresponds to TRBD1 (6 bases). The material sequenced was PBMCs. The sequence was collected from a woman aged 30 to 39 in good health and CMV-seronegative. As DNA, the CDR3 is TGTGCCAGCAGTGTGGACAGCGCCTTAGGGACCCAGTACTTC. This translates into CASSVDSALGTQYF.